This TCR beta chain appears in the sequencing data of a study of blood T cell repertoires in COVID-19 (dated by TCRdb to 2020 to 2021). Looking at the study overall: Collaborator samples came from the United States, Italy and Spain and covered acute and convalescent phases of COVID-19. The material from the prospective study consisted of cDNA or gDNA derived from T cells, B-cell-depleted T cells, or PBMCs. The dataset comprised deeply sampled blood TCRbeta repertoires from subjects exposed to, actively infected with, or recovered from COVID-19. A freely available public database, intended as a resource for researchers studying the immune response to SARS-CoV-2, is where the repertoires were released. The samples were drawn from the first 160 participants of the ongoing ImmuneRACE study and from 950 to 1,500 subjects provided by 6 global collaborators. The sample metadata nearly always contained a de-identified subject ID, COVID-19 status, age in years and sex. HLA class I and class II types, where available, came from metadata supplied by the sample provider rather than from assay-based typing.

The study at large found these results: The amount of clinical and demographic metadata varied by source and participant and was provided uncurated.

With regard to this clone: Its recognized antigen is unknown. No much larger clonotype is one base removed from it; base qualities were not supplied.

In the prospective study, participants were roughly 18 to 90 years old, resided in fewer than 25 geographic areas of the United States, and were enrolled through a virtual design. In the prospective study, cohorts were assigned on the basis of participant-reported clinical history obtained from a screening survey and a study questionnaire. Exposed participants were defined as having been in contact with someone with a PCR-confirmed or clinician-diagnosed COVID-19 case within 2 weeks of study entry. In the prospective study, whole blood, serum and a nasopharyngeal or oropharyngeal swab were collected from each participant by mobile phlebotomists. Over a roughly 2-month period, participants in the prospective study had the option of providing additional blood draws and questionnaires. Before DNA extraction, prospective study blood samples were shipped either frozen or at room temperature. TCRbeta CDR3 regions were amplified from genomic DNA using the immunoSEQ Assay, a bias-controlled multiplex PCR. As for how the authors treated the data: Nucleated cell counts per sample were estimated from amplification of reference gene primers within the assay. Sequence reads were collapsed and filtered to measure the absolute abundance of every unique TCRbeta CDR3 rearrangement. For each sample, productive Simpson clonality was calculated by taking the square root of Simpson's diversity index across productive rearrangements. TCRdb holds this immuneACCESS table with in-frame rearrangements only. Some clones are missing; in checked studies, unresolved V genes explain under half, and the rest has no known cause. V and J calls plus clone size are reproduced from that table; the DNA served to infer D and trimming. In this sample the table shows over 200,000 clones, around nine tenths of which occur a single time. More than 3% of the sample is taken by the ten largest.

Counted from cysteine to phenylalanine, this CDR3 has 15 amino acids. CDR3 DNA is the only sequence kept; it has 45 bases, read in frame from the first base. The germline V gene yields SGHTA for CDR1 and FQGNSA for CDR2. Ends trimmed: V by 1 base, J by 4 bases; bases unmatched to a gene: 4. The chain couples TRBV7-2 to TRBJ1-1; 9 of the junction bases match TRBD1. The sequence was obtained from a woman aged 25 to 39 who had been exposed to COVID-19. The source material was PBMCs or T cells enriched from blood (not recorded which). The CDR3 in this case is CASSLGDREGTEAFF. The nucleotide sequence is TGTGCCAGCAGCTTAGGGGACAGGGAGGGCACTGAAGCTTTCTTT. Here the CDR3 is joined to the reference TRBV7-2 and TRBJ1-1 genes, and the full variable domain is: GAGVSQSPSNKVTEKGKDVELRCDPISGHTALYWYRQSLGQGLEFLIYFQGNSAPDKSGLPSDRFSAERTGGSVSTLTIQRTQQEDSAVYLCASSLGDREGTEAFFGQGTRLTVV.